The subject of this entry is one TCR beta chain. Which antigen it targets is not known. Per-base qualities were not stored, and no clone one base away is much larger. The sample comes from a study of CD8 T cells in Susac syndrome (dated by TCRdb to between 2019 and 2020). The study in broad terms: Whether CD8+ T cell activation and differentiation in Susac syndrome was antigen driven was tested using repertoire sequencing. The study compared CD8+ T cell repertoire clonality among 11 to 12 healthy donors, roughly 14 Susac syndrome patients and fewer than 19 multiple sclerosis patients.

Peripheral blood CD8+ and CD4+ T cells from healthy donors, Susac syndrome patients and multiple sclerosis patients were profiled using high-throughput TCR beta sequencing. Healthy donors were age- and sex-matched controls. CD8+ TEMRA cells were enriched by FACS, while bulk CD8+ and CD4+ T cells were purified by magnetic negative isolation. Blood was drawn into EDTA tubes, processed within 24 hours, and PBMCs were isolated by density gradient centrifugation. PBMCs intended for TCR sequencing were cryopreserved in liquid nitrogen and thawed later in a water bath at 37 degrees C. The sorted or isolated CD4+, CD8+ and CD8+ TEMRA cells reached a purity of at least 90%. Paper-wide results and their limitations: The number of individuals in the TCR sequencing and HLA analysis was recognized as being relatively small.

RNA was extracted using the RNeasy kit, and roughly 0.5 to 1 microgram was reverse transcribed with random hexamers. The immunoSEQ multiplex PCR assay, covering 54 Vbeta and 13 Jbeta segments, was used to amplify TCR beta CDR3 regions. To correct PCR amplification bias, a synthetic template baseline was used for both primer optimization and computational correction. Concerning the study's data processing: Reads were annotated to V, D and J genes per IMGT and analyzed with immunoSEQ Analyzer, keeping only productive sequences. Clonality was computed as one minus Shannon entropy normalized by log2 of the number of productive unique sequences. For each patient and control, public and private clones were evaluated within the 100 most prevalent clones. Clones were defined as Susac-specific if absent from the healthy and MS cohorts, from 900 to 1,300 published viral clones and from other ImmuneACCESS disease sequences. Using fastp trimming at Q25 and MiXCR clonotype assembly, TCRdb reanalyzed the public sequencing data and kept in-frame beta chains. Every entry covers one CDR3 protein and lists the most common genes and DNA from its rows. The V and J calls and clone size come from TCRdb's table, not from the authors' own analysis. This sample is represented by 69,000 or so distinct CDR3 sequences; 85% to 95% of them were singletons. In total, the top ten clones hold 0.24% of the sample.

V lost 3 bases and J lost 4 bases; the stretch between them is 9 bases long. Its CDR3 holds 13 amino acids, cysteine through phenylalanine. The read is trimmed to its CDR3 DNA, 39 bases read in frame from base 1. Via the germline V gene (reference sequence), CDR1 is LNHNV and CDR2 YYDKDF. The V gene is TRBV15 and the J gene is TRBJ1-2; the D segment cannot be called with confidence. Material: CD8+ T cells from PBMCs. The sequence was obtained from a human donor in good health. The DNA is TGTGCCACCAGCAGTCGGGTCCGCTATGGCTACACCTTC. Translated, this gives CATSSRVRYGYTF. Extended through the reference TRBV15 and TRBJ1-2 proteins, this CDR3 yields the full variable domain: DAMVIQNPRYQVTQFGKPVTLSCSQTLNHNVMYWYQQKSSQAPKLLFHYYDKDFNNEADTPDNFQSRRPNTSFCFLDIRSPGLGDTAMYLCATSSRVRYGYTFGSGTRLTVV.